This T cell receptor (beta chain) emerged from a study of CD8+ T cells in alopecia areata. The length of the CDR3 is 12 residues. The V gene lost 1 base and the J gene lost 6 bases, with 7 bases spanning the gap. CDR1 is SGHRS and CDR2 is YFSETQ in the germline V gene. RNA extraction and reverse transcription yielded cDNA as sequencing template. The assay was immunoSEQ multiplex PCR, and TCRdb's table has in-frame clones only and misses some. In the table there are around 150,000 clones, about 71% of which are singletons. The treatment was: oral pan-JAK inhibitor, 5-10 mg twice daily. The V and J genes are TRBV5-1 and TRBJ1-1; D gene unclear. The sample here was CD4+ T cells sorted from blood, taken at week 4, from a patient treated with tofacitinib. The sequence came from a human donor with alopecia areata. CDR3 region: CASSLSDSEAFF. In DNA form, the CDR3 reads TGCGCCAGCAGCTTGTCTGATTCTGAAGCTTTCTTT.